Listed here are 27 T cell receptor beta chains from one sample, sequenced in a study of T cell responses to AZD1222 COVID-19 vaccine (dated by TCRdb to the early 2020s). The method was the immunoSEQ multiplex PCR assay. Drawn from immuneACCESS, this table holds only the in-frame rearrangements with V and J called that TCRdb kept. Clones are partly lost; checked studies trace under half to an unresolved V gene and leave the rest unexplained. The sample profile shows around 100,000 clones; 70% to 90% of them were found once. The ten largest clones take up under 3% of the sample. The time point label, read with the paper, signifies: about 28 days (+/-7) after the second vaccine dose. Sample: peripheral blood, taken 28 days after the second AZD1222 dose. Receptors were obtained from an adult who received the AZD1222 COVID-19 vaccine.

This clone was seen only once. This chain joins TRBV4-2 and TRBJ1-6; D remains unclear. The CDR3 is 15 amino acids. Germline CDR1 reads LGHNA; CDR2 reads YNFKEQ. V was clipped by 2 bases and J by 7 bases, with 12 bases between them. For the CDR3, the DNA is TGTGCCAGCAGCCAAAGAGGTTTGGGCAATTCACCCCTCCACTTT. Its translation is CASSQRGLGNSPLHF.

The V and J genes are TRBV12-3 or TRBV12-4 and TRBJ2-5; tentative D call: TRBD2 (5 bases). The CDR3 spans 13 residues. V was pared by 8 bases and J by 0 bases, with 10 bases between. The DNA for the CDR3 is TGTGCCAGCGCAGTGAGGGACCAAGAGACCCAGTACTTC. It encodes CASAVRDQETQYF.

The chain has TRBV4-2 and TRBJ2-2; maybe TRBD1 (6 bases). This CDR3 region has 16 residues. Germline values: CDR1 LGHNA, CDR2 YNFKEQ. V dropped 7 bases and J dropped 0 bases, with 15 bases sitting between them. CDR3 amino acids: CASNPLGHTNTGELFF. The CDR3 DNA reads TGTGCCAGCAACCCGTTGGGACATACGAACACCGGGGAGCTGTTTTTT.

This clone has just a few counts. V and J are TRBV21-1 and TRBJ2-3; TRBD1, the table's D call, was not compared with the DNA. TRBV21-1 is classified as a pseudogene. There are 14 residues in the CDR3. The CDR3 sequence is CASSPSHRQDTQYF. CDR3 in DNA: TGTGCCAGCAGCCCCAGTCACCGCCAAGATACGCAGTATTTT.

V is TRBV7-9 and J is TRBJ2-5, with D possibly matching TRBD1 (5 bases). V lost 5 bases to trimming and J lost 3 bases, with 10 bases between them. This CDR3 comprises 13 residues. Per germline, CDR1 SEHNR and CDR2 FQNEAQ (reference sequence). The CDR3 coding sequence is TGTGCCAGCAGCAGGGGCACAGAAGAGACCCAGTACTTC. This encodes CASSRGTEETQYF.

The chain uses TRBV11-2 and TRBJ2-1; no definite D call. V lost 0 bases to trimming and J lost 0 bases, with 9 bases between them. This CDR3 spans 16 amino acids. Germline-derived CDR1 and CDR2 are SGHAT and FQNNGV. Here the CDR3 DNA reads TGTGCCAGCAGCTTAGACTTTCAGAGCTCCTACAATGAGCAGTTCTTC. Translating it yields CASSLDFQSSYNEQFF.

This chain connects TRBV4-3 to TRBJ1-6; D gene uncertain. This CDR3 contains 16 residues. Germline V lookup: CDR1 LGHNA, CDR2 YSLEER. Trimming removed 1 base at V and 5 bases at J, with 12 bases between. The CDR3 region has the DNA TGCGCCAGCAGCCAAGTGGAGCCGCCCAATAATTCACCCCTCCACTTT. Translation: CASSQVEPPNNSPLHF.

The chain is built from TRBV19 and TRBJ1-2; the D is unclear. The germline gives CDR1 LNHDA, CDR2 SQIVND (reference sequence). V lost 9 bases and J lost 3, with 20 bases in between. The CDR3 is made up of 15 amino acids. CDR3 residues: CASRVADSTDYGYTF. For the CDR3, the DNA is TGTGCCAGCCGTGTGGCGGACTCAACGGACTATGGCTACACCTTC.

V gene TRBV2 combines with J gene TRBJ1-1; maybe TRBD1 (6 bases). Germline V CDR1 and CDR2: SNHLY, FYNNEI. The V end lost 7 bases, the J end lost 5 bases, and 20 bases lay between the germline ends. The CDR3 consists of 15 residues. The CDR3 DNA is TGTGCCAGCAAAAAGCTGAGTAGGGGGAGGACTGAAGCTTTCTTT. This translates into CASKKLSRGRTEAFF.

The CDR3 nucleotides read TGTGCCAGCAGCCTAGAACCGGCCTACAATGAGCAGTTCTTC. Protein sequence: CASSLEPAYNEQFF. This rearrangement joins TRBV6-2 or TRBV6-3 to TRBJ2-1; D uncertain. The CDR3 covers 14 residues. The ends were cut back, 6 bases at V and 2 bases at J, with 11 bases in the middle. Germline CDR1 reads MNHEY; CDR2 reads SVGEGT.

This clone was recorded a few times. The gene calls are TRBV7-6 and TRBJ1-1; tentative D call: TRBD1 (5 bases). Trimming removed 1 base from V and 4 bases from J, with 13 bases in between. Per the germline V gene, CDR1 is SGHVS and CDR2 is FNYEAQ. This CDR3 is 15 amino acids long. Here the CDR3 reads CASSLGGIARTEAFF. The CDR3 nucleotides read TGTGCCAGCAGCTTAGGGGGGATTGCTCGCACTGAAGCTTTCTTT. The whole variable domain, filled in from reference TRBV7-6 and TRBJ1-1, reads GAGVSQSPRYKVTKRGQDVALRCDPISGHVSLYWYRQALGQGPEFLTYFNYEAQQDKSGLPNDRFSAERPEGSISTLTIQRTEQRDSAMYRCASSLGGIARTEAFFGQGTRLTVV.

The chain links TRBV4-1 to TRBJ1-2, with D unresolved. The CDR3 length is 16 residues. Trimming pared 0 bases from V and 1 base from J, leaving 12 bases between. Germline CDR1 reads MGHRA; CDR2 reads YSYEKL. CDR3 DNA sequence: TGCGCCAGCAGCCAAGAAACCAGACTGGTTAACTATGGCTACACCTTC. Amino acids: CASSQETRLVNYGYTF.

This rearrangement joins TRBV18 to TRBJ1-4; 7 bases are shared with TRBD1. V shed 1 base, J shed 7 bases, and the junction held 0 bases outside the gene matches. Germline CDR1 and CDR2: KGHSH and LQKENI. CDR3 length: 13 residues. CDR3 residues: CASSPQGAEKLFF. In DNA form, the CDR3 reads TGTGCCAGCTCACCACAGGGGGCTGAAAAACTGTTTTTT.

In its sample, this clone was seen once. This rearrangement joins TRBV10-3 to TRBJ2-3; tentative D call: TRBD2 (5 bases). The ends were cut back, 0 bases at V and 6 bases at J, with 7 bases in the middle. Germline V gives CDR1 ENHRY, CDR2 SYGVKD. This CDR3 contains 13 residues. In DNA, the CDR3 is TGTGCCATCAGTGAGTCGTCGGGGGATACGCAGTATTTT. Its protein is CAISESSGDTQYF.

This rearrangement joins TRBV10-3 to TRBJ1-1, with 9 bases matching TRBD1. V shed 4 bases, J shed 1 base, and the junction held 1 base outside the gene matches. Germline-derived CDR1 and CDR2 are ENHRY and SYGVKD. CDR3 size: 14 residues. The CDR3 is CAISGDRANTEAFF. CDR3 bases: TGTGCCATCAGTGGGGACAGGGCGAACACTGAAGCTTTCTTT.

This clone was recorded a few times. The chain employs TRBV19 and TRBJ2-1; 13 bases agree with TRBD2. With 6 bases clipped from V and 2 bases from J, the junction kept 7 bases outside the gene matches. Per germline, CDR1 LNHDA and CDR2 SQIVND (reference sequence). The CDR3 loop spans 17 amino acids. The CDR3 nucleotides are TGTGCCAGTAGCACCGGGACTAGCGGGAAGACCTACAATGAGCAGTTCTTC. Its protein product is CASSTGTSGKTYNEQFF. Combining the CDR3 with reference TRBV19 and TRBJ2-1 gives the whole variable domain DGGITQSPKYLFRKEGQNVTLSCEQNLNHDAMYWYRQDPGQGLRLIYYSQIVNDFQKGDIAEGYSVSREKKESFPLTVTSAQKNPTAFYLCASSTGTSGKTYNEQFFGPGTRLTVL.

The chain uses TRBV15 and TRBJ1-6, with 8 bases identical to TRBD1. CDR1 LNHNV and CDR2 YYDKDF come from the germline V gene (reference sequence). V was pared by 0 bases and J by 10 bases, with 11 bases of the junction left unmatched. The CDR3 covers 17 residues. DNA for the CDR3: TGTGCCACCAGCAGAGACAGGGGGCGGTCGGTTCGATCACCCCTCCACTTT. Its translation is CATSRDRGRSVRSPLHF.

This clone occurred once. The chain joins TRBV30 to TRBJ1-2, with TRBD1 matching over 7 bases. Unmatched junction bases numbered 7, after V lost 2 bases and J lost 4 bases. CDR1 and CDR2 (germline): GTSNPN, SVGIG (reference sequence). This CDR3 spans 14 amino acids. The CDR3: CAWSKGQVPYGYTF. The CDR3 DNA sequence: TGTGCCTGGAGTAAAGGACAGGTCCCCTATGGCTACACCTTC. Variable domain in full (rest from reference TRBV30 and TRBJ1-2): SQTIHQWPATLVQPVGSPLSLECTVEGTSNPNLYWYRQAAGRGLQLLFYSVGIGQISSEVPQNLSASRPQDRQFILSSKKLLLSDSGFYLCAWSKGQVPYGYTFGSGTRLTVV.

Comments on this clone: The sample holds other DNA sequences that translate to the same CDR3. The CDR3 DNA reads TGTGCCAGCTCACCACCGGGTCAGGGGGCCTACGAGCAGTACTTC. Translation gives CASSPPGQGAYEQYF. The rearrangement uses TRBV18 and TRBJ2-7; 7 positions match TRBD1. Germline V gene lookup returns CDR1 KGHSH and CDR2 LQKENI. V shed 0 bases and J 2 bases; nucleotides not matched to a gene: 4. This CDR3 spans 15 amino acids.

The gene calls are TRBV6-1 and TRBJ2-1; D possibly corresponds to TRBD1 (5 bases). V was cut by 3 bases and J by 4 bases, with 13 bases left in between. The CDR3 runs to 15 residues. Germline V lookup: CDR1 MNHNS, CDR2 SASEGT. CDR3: CASSEFQGFYNEQFF. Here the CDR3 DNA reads TGTGCCAGCAGTGAGTTCCAGGGTTTTTACAATGAGCAGTTCTTC.

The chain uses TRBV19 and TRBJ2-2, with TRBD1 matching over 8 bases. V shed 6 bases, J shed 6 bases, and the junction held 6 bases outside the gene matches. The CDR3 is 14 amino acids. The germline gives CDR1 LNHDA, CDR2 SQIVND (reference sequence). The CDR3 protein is CASRGTGIAGELFF. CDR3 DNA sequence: TGTGCCAGTAGAGGGACAGGCATTGCCGGGGAGCTGTTTTTT.

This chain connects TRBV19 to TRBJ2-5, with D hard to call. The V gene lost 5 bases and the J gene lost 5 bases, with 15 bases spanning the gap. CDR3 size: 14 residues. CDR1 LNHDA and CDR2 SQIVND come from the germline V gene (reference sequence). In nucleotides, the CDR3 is TGTGCCAGTAGTCTGCCGGGTCTTCTCGAGACCCAGTACTTC. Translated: CASSLPGLLETQYF. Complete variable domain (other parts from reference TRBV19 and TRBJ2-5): DGGITQSPKYLFRKEGQNVTLSCEQNLNHDAMYWYRQDPGQGLRLIYYSQIVNDFQKGDIAEGYSVSREKKESFPLTVTSAQKNPTAFYLCASSLPGLLETQYFGPGTRLLVL.

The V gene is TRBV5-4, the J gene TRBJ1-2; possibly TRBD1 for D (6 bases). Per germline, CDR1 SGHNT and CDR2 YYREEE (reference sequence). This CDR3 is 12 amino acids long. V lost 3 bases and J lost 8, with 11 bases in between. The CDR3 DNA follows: TGTGCCAGCAGCTCGGACAGAGGCGGCTACACCTTC. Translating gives CASSSDRGGYTF.

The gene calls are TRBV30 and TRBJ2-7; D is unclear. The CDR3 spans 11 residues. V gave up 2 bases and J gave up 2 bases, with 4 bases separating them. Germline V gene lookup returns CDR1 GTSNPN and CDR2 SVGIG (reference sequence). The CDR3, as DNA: TGTGCCTGGAGTTCGGCCTACGAGCAGTACTTC. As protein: CAWSSAYEQYF. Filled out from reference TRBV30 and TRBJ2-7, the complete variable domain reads SQTIHQWPATLVQPVGSPLSLECTVEGTSNPNLYWYRQAAGRGLQLLFYSVGIGQISSEVPQNLSASRPQDRQFILSSKKLLLSDSGFYLCAWSSAYEQYFGPGTRLTVT.

CDR3 coding DNA: TGTGCCAGCAGCCGGCGGGTCCAGGTACAAGAGACCCAGTACTTC. This translates into CASSRRVQVQETQYF. The V gene is TRBV6-5, the J gene TRBJ2-5; D is perhaps TRBD2 (5 bases). V was clipped by 6 bases and J by 2 bases, with 16 bases between them. The germline V gene encodes CDR1 MNHEY and CDR2 SVGAGI. This CDR3 region has 15 residues.

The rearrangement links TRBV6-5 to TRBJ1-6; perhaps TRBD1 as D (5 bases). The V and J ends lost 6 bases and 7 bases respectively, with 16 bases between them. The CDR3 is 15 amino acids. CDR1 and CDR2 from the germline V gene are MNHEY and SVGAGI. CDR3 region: CASRGDRGWNSPLHF. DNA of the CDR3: TGTGCCAGCAGAGGGGACCGGGGCTGGAATTCACCCCTCCACTTT.

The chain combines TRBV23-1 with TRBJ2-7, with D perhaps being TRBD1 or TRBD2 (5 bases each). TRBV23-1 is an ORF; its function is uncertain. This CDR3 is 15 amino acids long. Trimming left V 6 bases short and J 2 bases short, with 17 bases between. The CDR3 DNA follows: TGCGCCAGCAGCACCGGGACCCAAGTTACCTACGAGCAGTACTTC. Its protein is CASSTGTQVTYEQYF.